The 8 T cell receptor beta chains below were found in one sample sequenced in a study of blood T cell repertoires in COVID-19. Generated by immunoSEQ multiplex PCR, the TCRdb table keeps only in-frame clones and is missing some. The sample has approximately 210,000 clones; roughly four fifths are singletons. Specimen: PBMCs or T cells enriched from blood (not recorded which). The receptors derive from a man aged 35 to 55 who had recovered from COVID-19.

This clone was counted once. The gene calls are TRBV30 and TRBJ1-5, with a weak D call TRBD1 (5 bases). The V gene lost 5 bases and the J gene lost 0 bases, with 8 bases spanning the gap. The CDR3 contains 13 residues. The germline V gene has CDR1 GTSNPN and CDR2 SVGIG (reference sequence). CDR3 in DNA: TGTGCCTGGGGGGGGGATAGCAATCAGCCCCAGCATTTT. This translates into CAWGGDSNQPQHF. Drawing the rest from reference TRBV30 and TRBJ1-5, the complete variable domain is SQTIHQWPATLVQPVGSPLSLECTVEGTSNPNLYWYRQAAGRGLQLLFYSVGIGQISSEVPQNLSASRPQDRQFILSSKKLLLSDSGFYLCAWGGDSNQPQHFGDGTRLSIL.

The V call is TRBV19, the J call TRBJ2-1; 7 bases align to TRBD1. The CDR3 contains 15 residues. The J segment lost 3 bases and the V segment lost 10 bases, leaving 12 bases of the junction unmatched. Looked up from germline, CDR1 is LNHDA and CDR2 is SQIVND (reference sequence). The CDR3 DNA follows: TGTGCCACTCGAGGGGGCCAGCGGAGCTACAATGAGCAGTTCTTC. It yields the protein CATRGGQRSYNEQFF.

This clone was picked up one time. The chain is built from TRBV11-2 and TRBJ2-1; 8 positions agree with TRBD2. J was trimmed by 8 bases and V by 5 bases; bases with no gene match: 11. Germline CDR1 SGHAT, CDR2 FQNNGV. This CDR3 is built from 15 residues. Written as DNA, the CDR3 is TGTGCCAGCAGCCTTCTAAGGACTAGCAGGTATGAGCAGTTCTTC. This gives the protein CASSLLRTSRYEQFF.

The rearrangement joins TRBV7-2 to TRBJ2-2; D may be TRBD2 (6 bases). CDR1 is SGHTA, CDR2 FQGNSA, per germline. V shed 2 bases and J shed 4 bases, with 14 bases lying between them. This CDR3 has 16 residues. The CDR3 region is CASSLRGSGVTGELFF. Written as DNA, the CDR3 is TGTGCCAGCAGCTTAAGGGGTAGCGGAGTCACCGGGGAGCTGTTTTTT.

The chain carries TRBV11-3 and TRBJ2-3; 7 bases agree with TRBD2. This CDR3 has 17 amino acids. V shed 5 bases and J 2 bases; nucleotides not matched to a gene: 13. CDR1 is SGHNT, CDR2 YENEEA, per germline. The CDR3, as DNA: TGTGCCAGCAGCCAAGGGAGGGGCCACACTCTCACAGATACGCAGTATTTT. Amino acids: CASSQGRGHTLTDTQYF.

The gene calls are TRBV27 and TRBJ1-3; the match to TRBD1 covers 10 bases. Trimming removed 5 bases from V and 7 bases from J; junction bases left unmatched: 5. CDR3 size: 14 residues. From germline, CDR1 is MNHEY and CDR2 SMNVEV (reference sequence). The CDR3 is CASSRDRGMNTIYF. The CDR3 bases are TGTGCCAGCAGTAGGGACAGGGGAATGAACACCATATATTTT.

The CDR3 DNA reads as TGTGCCAGCAGCCACGCGGACAGAGTCTCGAGGTATTTT. It codes for CASSHADRVSRYF. The rearrangement links TRBV3-1 (or the pseudogene TRBV3-2) to TRBJ2-3, with D possibly TRBD1 on 6 matching bases. V gave up 3 bases and J gave up 14 bases, with 18 bases separating them. The CDR3 length is 13 residues. CDR1 and CDR2 (germline): LGHDT, YNNKEL (reference sequence).

This chain links TRBV10-1 with TRBJ2-2; 7 positions match TRBD1. The CDR3 is 17 residues long. Germline V gives CDR1 WNHNN, CDR2 SYGVQD (reference sequence). J gave up 1 base and V 5 bases, and 10 bases lay outside the gene matches. The CDR3 region has the DNA TGCGCCAGCAGTCGACCCCGGGACAGCCGGAACACCGGGGAGCTGTTTTTT. This gives the protein CASSRPRDSRNTGELFF.